The 11 T cell receptor beta chains listed next were all sequenced from one sample in a study of blood T cell repertoires in COVID-19. Clones were sequenced by immunoSEQ multiplex PCR, and TCRdb holds only the in-frame ones, with some missing. Seen here are under 150,000 clones, approximately 88% observed once, and the top ten hold 28%. The sample was peripheral blood. Source of these receptors: a human donor in a cohort sampled during active COVID-19.

V gene TRBV2 combines with J gene TRBJ2-5; 10 bases align to TRBD2. After removal of 4 bases from V and 9 bases from J, the junction contained 8 bases not matched to a gene. Germline CDR1 SNHLY, CDR2 FYNNEI. The CDR3 totals 14 residues. CDR3 in amino acids: CASSGTSGLPAQYF. The CDR3 DNA sequence: TGTGCCAGCAGTGGGACTAGCGGATTGCCAGCCCAGTACTTC.

The chain couples TRBV2 to TRBJ1-5, with 9 bases that match TRBD1. The CDR3 is made up of 13 amino acids. V dropped 8 bases and J dropped 4; count of bases not matched to a gene: 3. Germline V gene sequence: CDR1 SNHLY, CDR2 FYNNEI. CDR3 loop: CASRDRVNQPQHF. DNA for the CDR3: TGTGCCAGCCGGGACAGGGTTAATCAGCCCCAGCATTTT.

The chain couples TRBV2 to TRBJ1-1, with a possible D match to TRBD1 (6 bases). CDR1 SNHLY and CDR2 FYNNEI come from the germline V gene. The length of the CDR3 is 15 residues. Trimming left V 1 base short and J 1 base short, with 10 bases between. DNA for the CDR3: TGTGCCAGCAGTGAAGACCGACAGGAGAACACTGAAGCTTTCTTT. It codes for CASSEDRQENTEAFF.

The chain carries TRBV7-8 and TRBJ2-1, with 8 bases that match TRBD2. The germline CDR1 and CDR2 sequences are SGHVS and FQNEAQ. V lost 0 bases, J lost 3 bases, and 13 bases stayed unmatched. The CDR3 is made up of 19 amino acids. The CDR3 is CASSLAPGGGIDYYNEQFF. The CDR3 nucleotides read TGTGCCAGCAGCTTAGCTCCCGGCGGGGGGATCGACTACTACAATGAGCAGTTCTTC. The full variable domain, its missing parts supplied by reference TRBV7-8 and TRBJ2-1, is GAGVSQSPRYKVAKRGQDVALRCDPISGHVSLFWYQQALGQGPEFLTYFQNEAQLDKSGLPSDRFFAERPEGSVSTLKIQRTQQEDSAVYLCASSLAPGGGIDYYNEQFFGPGTRLTVL.

The chain employs TRBV12-3 or TRBV12-4 and TRBJ1-2; D is possibly TRBD1 (5 bases). The CDR3 contains 13 residues. The V end lost 6 bases, the J end lost 3 bases, and 11 bases lay between the germline ends. The CDR3 sequence is CASSHTGDYGYTF. CDR3 DNA sequence: TGTGCCAGCAGCCATACGGGGGACTATGGCTACACCTTC.

The chain recombines TRBV3-1 (or the pseudogene TRBV3-2) with TRBJ1-2; D may be TRBD1 (5 bases). CDR3 length equals 13 residues. V lost 4 bases to trimming and J lost 3 bases, with 9 bases between them. Germline assignment: CDR1 LGHDT and CDR2 YNNKEL (reference sequence). The CDR3 is CASSPSGYYGYTF. In DNA form, the CDR3 reads TGTGCCAGCAGCCCCTCAGGGTACTATGGCTACACCTTC.

CDR3 nucleotides: TGTGCCACCAGTGACCCCTCGCGGACGGGGACAGATACGCAGTATTTT. This gives the protein CATSDPSRTGTDTQYF. This chain joins TRBV24-1 and TRBJ2-3, with D possibly being TRBD2 (5 bases). V gave up 4 bases and J gave up 3 bases, with 16 bases separating them. This CDR3 is 16 amino acids long. Germline CDR1 is KGHDR and CDR2 is SFDVKD.

The CDR3 DNA reads TGTGCCATCAGTACCCACGGCGGTGCTAACTATGGCTACACCTTC. Protein product: CAISTHGGANYGYTF. The chain is built from TRBV10-3 and TRBJ1-2; no clear D. V lost 5 bases and J 0 bases, leaving 13 bases between the germline ends. CDR3 length: 15 amino acids. Germline V gene data show CDR1 as ENHRY and CDR2 as SYGVKD.

The rearrangement joins TRBV4-2 to TRBJ2-2, with 9 bases lining up with TRBD1. Per the germline V gene, CDR1 is LGHNA and CDR2 is YNFKEQ. The CDR3 spans 17 residues. Germline trimming cut 4 bases from V and 4 bases from J; bases unmatched to any gene: 10. CDR3 region: CASSPLPGQGGTGELFF. The CDR3 DNA reads as TGTGCCAGCAGCCCCCTACCGGGACAGGGAGGCACCGGGGAGCTGTTTTTT.

CDR3 coding DNA: TGTGCCAGCAGTTCGACAGGGATTTCCTACAATGAGCAGTTCTTC. This encodes CASSSTGISYNEQFF. The gene calls are TRBV6-5 and TRBJ2-1; 7 nucleotides align to TRBD1. The germline V gene has CDR1 MNHEY and CDR2 SVGAGI. The length of the CDR3 is 15 residues. Unmatched junction bases numbered 4, after V lost 4 bases and J lost 1 base.

This clone was found once. The V gene is TRBV5-1, the J gene TRBJ2-5, with 8 bases matching TRBD1. The germline gives CDR1 SGHRS, CDR2 YFSETQ. Losses at the gene ends were 2 bases for V and 1 base for J; bases not matched to a gene: 1. The CDR3 runs 14 residues. The CDR3 DNA reads TGCGCCAGCAGCTTTCAGGGGGCCCAAGAGACCCAGTACTTC. It encodes CASSFQGAQETQYF. The full variable domain, with the rest looked up from reference TRBV5-1 and TRBJ2-5, is KAGVTQTPRYLIKTRGQQVTLSCSPISGHRSVSWYQQTPGQGLQFLFEYFSETQRNKGNFPGRFSGRQFSNSRSEMNVSTLELGDSALYLCASSFQGAQETQYFGPGTRLLVL.